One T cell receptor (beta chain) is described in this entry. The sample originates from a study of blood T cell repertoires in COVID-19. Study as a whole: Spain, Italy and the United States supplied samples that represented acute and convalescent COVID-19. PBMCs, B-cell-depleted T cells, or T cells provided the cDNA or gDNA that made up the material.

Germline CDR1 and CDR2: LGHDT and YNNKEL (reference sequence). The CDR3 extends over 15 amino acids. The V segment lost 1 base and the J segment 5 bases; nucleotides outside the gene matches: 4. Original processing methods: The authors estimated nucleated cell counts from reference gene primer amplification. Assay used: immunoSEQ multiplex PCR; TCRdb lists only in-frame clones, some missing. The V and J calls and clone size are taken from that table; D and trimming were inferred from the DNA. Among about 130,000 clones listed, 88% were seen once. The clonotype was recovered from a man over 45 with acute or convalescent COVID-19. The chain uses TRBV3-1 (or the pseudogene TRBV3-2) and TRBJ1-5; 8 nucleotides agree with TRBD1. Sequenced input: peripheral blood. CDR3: CASSQGQGTHQPQHF. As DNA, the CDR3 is TGTGCCAGCAGCCAAGGACAGGGGACTCATCAGCCCCAGCATTTT.